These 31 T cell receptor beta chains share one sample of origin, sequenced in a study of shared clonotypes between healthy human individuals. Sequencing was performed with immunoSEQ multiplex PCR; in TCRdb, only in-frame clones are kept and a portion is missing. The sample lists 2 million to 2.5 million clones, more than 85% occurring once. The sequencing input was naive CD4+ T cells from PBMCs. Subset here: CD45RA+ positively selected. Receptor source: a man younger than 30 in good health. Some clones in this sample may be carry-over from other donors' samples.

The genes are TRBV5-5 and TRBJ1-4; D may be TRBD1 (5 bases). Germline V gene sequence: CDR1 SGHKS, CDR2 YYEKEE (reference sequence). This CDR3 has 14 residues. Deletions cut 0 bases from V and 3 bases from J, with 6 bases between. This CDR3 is CASSLAGSNEKLFF. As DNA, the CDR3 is TGTGCCAGCAGCTTGGCAGGGTCTAATGAAAAACTGTTTTTT.

CDR3 sequence: CATSRDNRGLVETQYF. The CDR3 DNA sequence: TGTGCCACCAGCAGAGATAACAGGGGTTTGGTAGAGACCCAGTACTTC. The V call is TRBV15, the J call TRBJ2-5; 7 nucleotides line up with TRBD1. CDR1 is LNHNV, CDR2 YYDKDF, per germline (reference sequence). The CDR3 is made up of 16 amino acids. V was clipped by 0 bases and J by 4 bases; unmatched bases: 8.

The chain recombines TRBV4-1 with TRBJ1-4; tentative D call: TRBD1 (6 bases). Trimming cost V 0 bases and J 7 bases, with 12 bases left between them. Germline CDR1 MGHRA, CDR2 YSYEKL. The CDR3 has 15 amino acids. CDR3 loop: CASSQEATGGEKLFF. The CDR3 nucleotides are TGCGCCAGCAGCCAAGAGGCGACAGGAGGTGAAAAACTGTTTTTT.

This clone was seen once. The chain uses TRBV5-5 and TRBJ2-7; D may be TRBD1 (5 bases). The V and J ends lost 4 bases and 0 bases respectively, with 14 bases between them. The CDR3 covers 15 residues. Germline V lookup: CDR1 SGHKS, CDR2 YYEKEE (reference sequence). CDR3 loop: CASSRGIDPSYEQYF. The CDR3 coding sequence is TGTGCCAGCAGCAGGGGTATAGATCCCTCCTACGAGCAGTACTTC.

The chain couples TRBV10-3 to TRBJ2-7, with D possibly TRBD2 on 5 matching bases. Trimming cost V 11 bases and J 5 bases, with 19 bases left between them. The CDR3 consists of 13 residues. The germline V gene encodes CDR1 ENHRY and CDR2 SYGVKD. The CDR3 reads CASQANPGNEQYF. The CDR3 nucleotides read TGTGCCTCCCAGGCCAATCCCGGGAACGAGCAGTACTTC.

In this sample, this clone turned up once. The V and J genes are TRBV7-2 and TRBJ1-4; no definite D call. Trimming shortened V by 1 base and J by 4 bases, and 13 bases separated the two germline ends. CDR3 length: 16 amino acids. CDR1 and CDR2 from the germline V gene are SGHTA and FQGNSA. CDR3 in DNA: TGTGCCAGCAGCTTAGTAAGGCAGCCGCTTAATGAAAAACTGTTTTTT. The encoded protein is CASSLVRQPLNEKLFF.

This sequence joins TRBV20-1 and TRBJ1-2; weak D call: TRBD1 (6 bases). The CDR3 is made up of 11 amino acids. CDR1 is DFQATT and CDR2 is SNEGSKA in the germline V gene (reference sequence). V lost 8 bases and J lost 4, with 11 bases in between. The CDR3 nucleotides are TGCAGTACAGGGAGGGTCTATGGCTACACCTTC. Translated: CSTGRVYGYTF.

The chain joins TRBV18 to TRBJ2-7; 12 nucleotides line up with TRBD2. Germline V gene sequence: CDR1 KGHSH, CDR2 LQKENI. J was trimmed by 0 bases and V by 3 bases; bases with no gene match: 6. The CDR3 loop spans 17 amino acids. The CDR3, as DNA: TGTGCCAGCTCACCTCCCCTAGCGGGAGGGAGCTCCTACGAGCAGTACTTC. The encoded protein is CASSPPLAGGSSYEQYF.

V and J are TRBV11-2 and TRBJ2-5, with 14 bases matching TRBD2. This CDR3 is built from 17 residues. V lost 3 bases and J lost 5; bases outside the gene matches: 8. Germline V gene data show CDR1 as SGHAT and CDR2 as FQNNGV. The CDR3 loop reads CASSLRLAGGPAETQYF. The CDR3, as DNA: TGTGCCAGCAGCTTGAGACTAGCGGGAGGGCCCGCCGAGACCCAGTACTTC.

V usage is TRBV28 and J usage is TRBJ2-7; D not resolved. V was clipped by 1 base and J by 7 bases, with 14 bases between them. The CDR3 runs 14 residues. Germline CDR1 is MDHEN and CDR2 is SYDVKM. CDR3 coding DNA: TGTGCCAGCAGTTTATCAGGATCCCTCGGGGAGCAGTACTTC. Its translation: CASSLSGSLGEQYF.

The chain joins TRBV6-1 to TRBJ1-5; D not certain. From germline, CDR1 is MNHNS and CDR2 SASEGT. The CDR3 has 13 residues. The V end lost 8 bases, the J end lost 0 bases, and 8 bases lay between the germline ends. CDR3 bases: TGTGCCAGCTCCTTCTATAGCAATCAGCCCCAGCATTTT. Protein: CASSFYSNQPQHF.

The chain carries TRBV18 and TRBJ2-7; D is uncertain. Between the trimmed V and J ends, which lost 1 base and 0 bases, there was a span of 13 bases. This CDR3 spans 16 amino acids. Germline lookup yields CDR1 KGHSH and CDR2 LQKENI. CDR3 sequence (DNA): TGTGCCAGCTCACCACTCATGGCCGCTAGCTCCTACGAGCAGTACTTC. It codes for CASSPLMAASSYEQYF.

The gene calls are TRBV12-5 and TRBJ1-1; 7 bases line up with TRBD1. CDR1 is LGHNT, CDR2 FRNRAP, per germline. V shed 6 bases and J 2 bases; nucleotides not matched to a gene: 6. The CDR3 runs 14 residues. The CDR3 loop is CASGPDRDNTEAFF. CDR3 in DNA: TGTGCTAGTGGCCCAGACAGGGATAACACTGAAGCTTTCTTT.

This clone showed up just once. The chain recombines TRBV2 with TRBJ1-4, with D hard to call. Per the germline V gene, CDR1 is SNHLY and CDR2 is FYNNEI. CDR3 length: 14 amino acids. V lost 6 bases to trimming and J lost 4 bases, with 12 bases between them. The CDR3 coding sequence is TGTGCCAGCAGGGCCGGGAGCAGTAATGAAAAACTGTTTTTT. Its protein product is CASRAGSSNEKLFF.

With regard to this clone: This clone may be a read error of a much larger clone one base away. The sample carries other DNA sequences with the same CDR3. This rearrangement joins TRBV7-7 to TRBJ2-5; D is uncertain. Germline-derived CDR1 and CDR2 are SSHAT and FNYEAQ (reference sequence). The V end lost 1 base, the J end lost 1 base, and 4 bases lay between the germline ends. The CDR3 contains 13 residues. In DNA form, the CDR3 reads TGTGCCAGCAGCTTAGACAGCCAAGAGACCCAGTACTTC. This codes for CASSLDSQETQYF.

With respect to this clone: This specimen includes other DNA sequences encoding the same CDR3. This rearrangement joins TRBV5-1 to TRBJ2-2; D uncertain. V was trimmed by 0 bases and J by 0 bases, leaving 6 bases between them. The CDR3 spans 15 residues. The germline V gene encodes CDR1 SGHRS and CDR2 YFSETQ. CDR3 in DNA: TGCGCCAGCAGCTTGGGACGGCCGAACACCGGGGAGCTGTTTTTT. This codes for CASSLGRPNTGELFF.

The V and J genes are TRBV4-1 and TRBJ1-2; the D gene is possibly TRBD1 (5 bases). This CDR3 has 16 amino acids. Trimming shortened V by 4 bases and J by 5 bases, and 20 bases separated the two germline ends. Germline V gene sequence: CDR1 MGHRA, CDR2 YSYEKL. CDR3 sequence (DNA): TGCGCCAGCAGCCTCGGGGCACCTCAGGGACCATATGGCTACACCTTC. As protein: CASSLGAPQGPYGYTF.

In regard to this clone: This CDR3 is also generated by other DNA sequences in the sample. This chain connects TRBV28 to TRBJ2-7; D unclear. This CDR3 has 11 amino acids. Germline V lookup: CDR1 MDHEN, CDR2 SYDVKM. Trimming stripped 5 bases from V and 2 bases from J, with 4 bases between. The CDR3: CASSAPYEQYF. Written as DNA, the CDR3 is TGTGCCAGCAGTGCCCCCTACGAGCAGTACTTC.

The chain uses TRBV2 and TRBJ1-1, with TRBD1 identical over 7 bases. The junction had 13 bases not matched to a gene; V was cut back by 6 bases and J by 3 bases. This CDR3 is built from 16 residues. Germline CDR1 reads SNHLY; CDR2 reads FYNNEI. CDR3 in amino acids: CASRRVNRGWDTEAFF. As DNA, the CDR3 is TGTGCCAGCAGGAGGGTTAACAGGGGATGGGACACTGAAGCTTTCTTT.

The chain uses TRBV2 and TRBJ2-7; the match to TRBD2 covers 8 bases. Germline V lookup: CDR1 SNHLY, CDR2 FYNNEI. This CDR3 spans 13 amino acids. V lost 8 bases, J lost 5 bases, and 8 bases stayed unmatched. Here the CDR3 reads CASGAGVPHEQYF. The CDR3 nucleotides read TGTGCCAGCGGAGCGGGAGTGCCGCACGAGCAGTACTTC.

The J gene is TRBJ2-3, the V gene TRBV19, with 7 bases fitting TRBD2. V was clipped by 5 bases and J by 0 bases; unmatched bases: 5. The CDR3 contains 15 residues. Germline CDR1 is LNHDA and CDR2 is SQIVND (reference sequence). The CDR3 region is CASSLAGASTDTQYF. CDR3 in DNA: TGTGCCAGTAGTTTAGCGGGTGCTAGCACAGATACGCAGTATTTT.

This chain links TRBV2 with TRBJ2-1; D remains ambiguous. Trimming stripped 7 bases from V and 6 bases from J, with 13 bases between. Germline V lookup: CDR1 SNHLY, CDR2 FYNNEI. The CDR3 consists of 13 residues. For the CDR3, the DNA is TGTGCCAGCACTCGAGAGAACTCCAATGAGCAGTTCTTC. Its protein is CASTRENSNEQFF.

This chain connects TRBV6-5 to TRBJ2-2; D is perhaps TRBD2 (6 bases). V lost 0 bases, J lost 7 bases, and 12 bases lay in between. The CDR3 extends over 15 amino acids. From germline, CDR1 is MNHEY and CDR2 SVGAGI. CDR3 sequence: CASSYSGGTDGELFF. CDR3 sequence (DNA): TGTGCCAGCAGTTACTCGGGGGGAACCGACGGGGAGCTGTTTTTT.

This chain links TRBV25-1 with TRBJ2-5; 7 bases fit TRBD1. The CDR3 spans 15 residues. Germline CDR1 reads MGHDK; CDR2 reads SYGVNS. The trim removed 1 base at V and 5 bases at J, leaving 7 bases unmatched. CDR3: CASSEFKGAWETQYF. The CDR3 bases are TGTGCCAGCAGTGAATTTAAGGGGGCCTGGGAGACCCAGTACTTC.

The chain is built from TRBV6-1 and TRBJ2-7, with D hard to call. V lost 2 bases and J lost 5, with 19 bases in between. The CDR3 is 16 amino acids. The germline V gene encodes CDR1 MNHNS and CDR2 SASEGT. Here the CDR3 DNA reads TGTGCCAGCAGTGAATATCGCGGCACACCGTGGGACGAGCAGTACTTC. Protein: CASSEYRGTPWDEQYF.

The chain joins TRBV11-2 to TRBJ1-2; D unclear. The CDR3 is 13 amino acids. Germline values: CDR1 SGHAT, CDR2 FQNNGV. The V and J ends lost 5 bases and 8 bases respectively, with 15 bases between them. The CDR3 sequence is CASSPNDGPGYTF. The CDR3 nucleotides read TGTGCCAGCAGCCCAAACGACGGTCCGGGCTACACCTTC.

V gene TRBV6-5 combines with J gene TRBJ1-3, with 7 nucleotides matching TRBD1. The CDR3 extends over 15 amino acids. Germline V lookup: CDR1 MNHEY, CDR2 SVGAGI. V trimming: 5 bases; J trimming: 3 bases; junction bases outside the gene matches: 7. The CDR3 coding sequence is TGTGCCAGCAGTCGACAGGGCCCGGGTGGAAACACCATATATTTT. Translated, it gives CASSRQGPGGNTIYF.

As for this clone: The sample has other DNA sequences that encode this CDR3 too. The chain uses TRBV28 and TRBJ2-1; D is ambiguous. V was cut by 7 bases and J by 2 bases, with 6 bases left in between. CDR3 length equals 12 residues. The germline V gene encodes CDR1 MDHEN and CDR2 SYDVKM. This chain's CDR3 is CASTGTYNEQFF. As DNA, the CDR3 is TGTGCCAGCACAGGAACCTACAATGAGCAGTTCTTC.

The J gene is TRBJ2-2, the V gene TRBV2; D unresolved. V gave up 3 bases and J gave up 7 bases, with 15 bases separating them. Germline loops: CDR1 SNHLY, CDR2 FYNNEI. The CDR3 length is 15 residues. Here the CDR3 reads CASSEAAWMGGELFF. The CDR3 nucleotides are TGTGCCAGCAGTGAGGCGGCATGGATGGGCGGGGAGCTGTTTTTT.

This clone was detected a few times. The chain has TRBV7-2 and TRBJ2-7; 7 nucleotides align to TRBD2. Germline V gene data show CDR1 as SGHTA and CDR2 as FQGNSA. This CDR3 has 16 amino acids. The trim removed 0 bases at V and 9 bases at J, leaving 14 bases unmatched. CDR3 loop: CASSLAPLAGDRVQYF. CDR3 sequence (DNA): TGTGCCAGCAGCTTAGCGCCGTTGGCGGGAGATAGGGTGCAGTACTTC.

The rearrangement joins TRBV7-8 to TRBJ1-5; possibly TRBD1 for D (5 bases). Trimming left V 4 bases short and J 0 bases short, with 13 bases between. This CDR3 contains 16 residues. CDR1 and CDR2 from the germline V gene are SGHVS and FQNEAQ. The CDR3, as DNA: TGTGCCAGCAGCTCGACCTCGGGGGGTAGCAATCAGCCCCAGCATTTT. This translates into CASSSTSGGSNQPQHF. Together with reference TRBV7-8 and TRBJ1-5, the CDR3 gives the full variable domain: GAGVSQSPRYKVAKRGQDVALRCDPISGHVSLFWYQQALGQGPEFLTYFQNEAQLDKSGLPSDRFFAERPEGSVSTLKIQRTQQEDSAVYLCASSSTSGGSNQPQHFGDGTRLSIL.